A single sample gave rise to the 15 T cell receptor beta chains below, sequenced in a study of cytomegalovirus exposure and HLA in healthy donors. Sequenced by immunoSEQ multiplex PCR; TCRdb stores in-frame clones only, minus some. The sample holds approximately 220,000 clones, under 95% seen once. Source material: PBMCs. These receptors originate from a young woman in good health and CMV-seronegative.

The chain carries TRBV28 and TRBJ2-2, with a tentative D call TRBD2 (5 bases). Germline CDR1 and CDR2: MDHEN and SYDVKM. The CDR3 extends over 14 amino acids. Deletions cut 1 base from V and 4 bases from J, with 7 bases between. The chain's CDR3 is CASSLFGVTGELFF. The CDR3 nucleotides are TGTGCCAGCAGTTTATTCGGGGTCACCGGGGAGCTGTTTTTT.

The V and J genes are TRBV5-4 and TRBJ1-3; possible D gene TRBD1, 6 bases. The CDR3 consists of 16 residues. V lost 0 bases and J lost 0, with 10 bases in between. In germline, CDR1 is SGHNT, CDR2 YYREEE (reference sequence). CDR3 region: CASSLGQADSGNTIYF. The CDR3 region has the DNA TGTGCCAGCAGCTTGGGACAGGCCGACTCTGGAAACACCATATATTTT.

The genes are TRBV9 and TRBJ2-3; 9 nucleotides line up with TRBD2. Germline V gives CDR1 SGDLS, CDR2 YYNGEE. Trimming cost V 0 bases and J 4 bases; bases outside gene matches: 6. This CDR3 spans 16 amino acids. The CDR3 region is CASSVGSGRGSDTQYF. In nucleotides, the CDR3 is TGTGCCAGCAGCGTAGGTAGCGGGAGAGGATCAGATACGCAGTATTTT.

Only one count was recorded for this clone. The J gene is TRBJ2-3, the V gene TRBV28; D uncertain. Trimming left V 5 bases short and J 0 bases short, with 6 bases between. Germline CDR1 MDHEN, CDR2 SYDVKM. CDR3 length: 13 amino acids. The CDR3 DNA reads as TGTGCCAGCAGTCTTCCTAGCACAGATACGCAGTATTTT. This sequence encodes CASSLPSTDTQYF. Drawing the rest from reference TRBV28 and TRBJ2-3, the complete variable domain is DVKVTQSSRYLVKRTGEKVFLECVQDMDHENMFWYRQDPGLGLRLIYFSYDVKMKEKGDIPEGYSVSREKKERFSLILESASTNQTSMYLCASSLPSTDTQYFGPGTRLTVL.

This chain joins TRBV5-1 and TRBJ2-6, with a weak D call TRBD2 (6 bases). V gave up 0 bases and J gave up 3 bases, with 13 bases separating them. Germline V gives CDR1 SGHRS, CDR2 YFSETQ. This CDR3 comprises 17 residues. The CDR3 region has the DNA TGCGCCAGCAGCTTGGACGAGGGAGGTGATGGGGCCAACGTCCTGACTTTC. Protein sequence: CASSLDEGGDGANVLTF. Complete variable domain (other parts from reference TRBV5-1 and TRBJ2-6): KAGVTQTPRYLIKTRGQQVTLSCSPISGHRSVSWYQQTPGQGLQFLFEYFSETQRNKGNFPGRFSGRQFSNSRSEMNVSTLELGDSALYLCASSLDEGGDGANVLTFGAGSRLTVL.

The CDR3 DNA follows: TGTGCCAGCAGCTTAGTCCCAATTAGCGGTGAGCAGTACTTC. Encoded protein: CASSLVPISGEQYF. The rearrangement uses TRBV7-9 and TRBJ2-7; D is possibly TRBD2 (6 bases). V lost 1 base, J lost 7 bases, and 14 bases lay in between. Looked up from germline, CDR1 is SEHNR and CDR2 is FQNEAQ (reference sequence). This CDR3 spans 14 amino acids.

The chain recombines TRBV11-2 with TRBJ2-5; D unclear. Trimming took off 3 bases at V and 5 bases at J, with 13 bases between the two ends. The V gene's germline CDR1 is SGHAT and CDR2 FQNNGV. The CDR3 is 14 residues long. The CDR3 DNA sequence: TGTGCCAGCAGCTTGGGTGGTCGGGTGGAGACCCAGTACTTC. Translation gives CASSLGGRVETQYF.

The rearrangement uses TRBV12-5 and TRBJ1-2; no clear D gene. The CDR3 spans 13 residues. Trimming took 6 bases from V and 6 from J, leaving 14 bases between them. Looked up from germline, CDR1 is LGHNT and CDR2 is FRNRAP. CDR3 protein: CASGLAASNGYTF. The CDR3 DNA sequence: TGTGCTAGTGGCCTCGCGGCGTCTAATGGCTACACCTTC.

This chain uses TRBV6-1 with TRBJ1-2, with D maybe TRBD1 (6 bases). The CDR3 length is 13 residues. In germline, CDR1 is MNHNS, CDR2 SASEGT. Trimming took off 5 bases at V and 4 bases at J, with 11 bases between the two ends. The CDR3 is CASSPGQRYGYTF. The CDR3 DNA reads as TGTGCCAGCAGTCCGGGACAACGCTATGGCTACACCTTC.

This clone was observed a single time. The rearrangement joins TRBV7-9 to TRBJ1-4, with D hard to call. This CDR3 has 12 amino acids. Germline V lookup: CDR1 SEHNR, CDR2 FQNEAQ (reference sequence). V shed 2 bases and J shed 7 bases, with 5 bases lying between them. The CDR3 is CASSLLSEKLFF. CDR3 DNA: TGTGCCAGCAGCTTATTGAGTGAAAAACTGTTTTTT.

The gene calls are TRBV11-2 and TRBJ1-1; D unresolved. Germline V lookup: CDR1 SGHAT, CDR2 FQNNGV. The CDR3 has 17 amino acids. V shed 1 base and J shed 7 bases, with 22 bases lying between them. The CDR3 bases are TGTGCCAGCAGCTTAGGTCGCATGTTAAGTGCCCCGCGTGAAGCTTTCTTT. Amino acid sequence: CASSLGRMLSAPREAFF.

This clone was counted a single time. The chain employs TRBV5-1 and TRBJ1-2; 7 bases map to TRBD1. The CDR3 has 15 amino acids. V was clipped by 4 bases and J by 4 bases; unmatched bases: 10. Germline loops: CDR1 SGHRS, CDR2 YFSETQ. CDR3 nucleotides: TGCGCCAGCAGCATGGGGACAGCCTTTATCTATGGCTACACCTTC. Translated, it gives CASSMGTAFIYGYTF. Filled out from reference TRBV5-1 and TRBJ1-2, the complete variable domain reads KAGVTQTPRYLIKTRGQQVTLSCSPISGHRSVSWYQQTPGQGLQFLFEYFSETQRNKGNFPGRFSGRQFSNSRSEMNVSTLELGDSALYLCASSMGTAFIYGYTFGSGTRLTVV.

The CDR3 DNA is TGCGCCAGCAGCTTGCTAGCGGGACCCTACGAGCAGTACTTC. Amino acids: CASSLLAGPYEQYF. The gene calls are TRBV5-1 and TRBJ2-7; 9 nucleotides align to TRBD2. Germline V gives CDR1 SGHRS, CDR2 YFSETQ. The CDR3 consists of 14 residues. V trimming: 1 base; J trimming: 2 bases; junction bases outside the gene matches: 1.

This clone was picked up a small number of times. This sequence joins TRBV6-1 and TRBJ1-1; 7 nucleotides match TRBD1. Losses at the gene ends were 4 bases for V and 1 base for J; bases not matched to a gene: 3. This CDR3 region has 14 residues. Germline assignment: CDR1 MNHNS and CDR2 SASEGT. The CDR3 bases are TGTGCCAGCAGTGGTGGGACAGCGAACACTGAAGCTTTCTTT. The encoded protein is CASSGGTANTEAFF.

This chain connects TRBV6-1 to TRBJ1-4; D possibly corresponds to TRBD1 (6 bases). V shed 5 bases and J shed 0 bases, with 7 bases lying between them. Germline CDR1 MNHNS, CDR2 SASEGT. CDR3 size: 14 residues. Here the CDR3 DNA reads TGTGCCAGCAGTCAGGGGCCAACTAATGAAAAACTGTTTTTT. Encoded protein: CASSQGPTNEKLFF.